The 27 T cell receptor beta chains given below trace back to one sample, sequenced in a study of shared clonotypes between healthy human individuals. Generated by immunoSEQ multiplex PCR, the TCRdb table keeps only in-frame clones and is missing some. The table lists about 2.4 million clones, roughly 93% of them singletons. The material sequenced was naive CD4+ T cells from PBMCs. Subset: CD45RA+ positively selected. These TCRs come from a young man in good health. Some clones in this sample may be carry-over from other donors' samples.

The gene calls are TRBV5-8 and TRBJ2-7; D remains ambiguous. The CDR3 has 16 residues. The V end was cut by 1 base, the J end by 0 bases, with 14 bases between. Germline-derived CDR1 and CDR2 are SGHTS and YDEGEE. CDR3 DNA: TGTGCCAGCAGCTTGCTACAGAGCCCTAGCTCCTACGAGCAGTACTTC. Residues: CASSLLQSPSSYEQYF.

CDR3 residues: CAIGEGEQFF. In DNA form, the CDR3 reads TGTGCCATCGGGGAGGGAGAGCAGTTCTTC. V usage is TRBV10-3 and J usage is TRBJ2-1; 7 bases are shared with TRBD2. V shed 8 bases and J 10 bases; nucleotides not matched to a gene: 2. The CDR3 has 10 residues. CDR1 and CDR2 from the germline V gene are ENHRY and SYGVKD.

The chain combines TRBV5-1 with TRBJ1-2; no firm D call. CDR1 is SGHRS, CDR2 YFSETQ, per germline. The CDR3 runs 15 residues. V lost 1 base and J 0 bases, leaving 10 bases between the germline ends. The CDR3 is CASSLMADTNYGYTF. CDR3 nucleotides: TGCGCCAGCAGCTTGATGGCGGATACTAACTATGGCTACACCTTC.

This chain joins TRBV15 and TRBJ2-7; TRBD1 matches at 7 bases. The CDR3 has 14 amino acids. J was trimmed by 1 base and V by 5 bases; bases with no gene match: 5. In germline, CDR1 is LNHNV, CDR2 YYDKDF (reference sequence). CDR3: CATSSWGQSYEQYF. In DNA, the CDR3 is TGTGCCACCAGCTCCTGGGGACAGTCCTACGAGCAGTACTTC.

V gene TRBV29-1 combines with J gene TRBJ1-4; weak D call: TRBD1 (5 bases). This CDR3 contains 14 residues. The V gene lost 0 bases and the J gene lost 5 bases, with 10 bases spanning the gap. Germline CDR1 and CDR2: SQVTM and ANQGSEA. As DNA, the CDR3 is TGCAGCGTTGAAGATAAACGGGGGAATGAAAAACTGTTTTTT. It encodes CSVEDKRGNEKLFF.

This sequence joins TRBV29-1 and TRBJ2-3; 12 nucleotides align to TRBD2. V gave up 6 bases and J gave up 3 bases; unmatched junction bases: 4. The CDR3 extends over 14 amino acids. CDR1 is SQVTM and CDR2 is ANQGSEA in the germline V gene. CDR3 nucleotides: TGCAGCGTCTCCGGGACTAGCGGGACAGATACGCAGTATTTT. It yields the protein CSVSGTSGTDTQYF.

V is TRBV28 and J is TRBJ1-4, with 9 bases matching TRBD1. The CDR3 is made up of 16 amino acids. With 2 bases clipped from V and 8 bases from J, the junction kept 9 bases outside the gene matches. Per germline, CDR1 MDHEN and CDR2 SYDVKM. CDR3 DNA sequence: TGTGCCAGCAGTTTACGGTTAGGGACAGGGTTGGAAAAACTGTTTTTT. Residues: CASSLRLGTGLEKLFF.

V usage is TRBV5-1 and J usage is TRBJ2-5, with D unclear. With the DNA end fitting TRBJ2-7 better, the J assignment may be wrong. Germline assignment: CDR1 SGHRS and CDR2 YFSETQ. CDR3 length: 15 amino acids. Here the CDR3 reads CASSLRSGGFPEQYF. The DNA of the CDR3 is TGCGCCAGCAGCCTCCGATCGGGCGGATTCCCCGAGCAGTACTTC.

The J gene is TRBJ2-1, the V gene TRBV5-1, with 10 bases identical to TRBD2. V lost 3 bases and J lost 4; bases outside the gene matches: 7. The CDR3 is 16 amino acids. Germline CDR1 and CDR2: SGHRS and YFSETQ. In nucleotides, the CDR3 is TGCGCCAGCAGCTCAGCTGGGACTAGCGCGTACAATGAGCAGTTCTTC. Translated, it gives CASSSAGTSAYNEQFF. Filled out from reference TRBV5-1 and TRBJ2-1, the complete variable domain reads KAGVTQTPRYLIKTRGQQVTLSCSPISGHRSVSWYQQTPGQGLQFLFEYFSETQRNKGNFPGRFSGRQFSNSRSEMNVSTLELGDSALYLCASSSAGTSAYNEQFFGPGTRLTVL.

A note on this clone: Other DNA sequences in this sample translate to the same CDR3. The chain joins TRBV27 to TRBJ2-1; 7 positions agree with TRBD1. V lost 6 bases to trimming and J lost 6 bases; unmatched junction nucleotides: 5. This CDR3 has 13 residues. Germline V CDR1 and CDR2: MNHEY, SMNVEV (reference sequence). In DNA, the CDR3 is TGTGCCAGCAGACTCGCAGGGGGCAATGAGCAGTTCTTC. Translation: CASRLAGGNEQFF.

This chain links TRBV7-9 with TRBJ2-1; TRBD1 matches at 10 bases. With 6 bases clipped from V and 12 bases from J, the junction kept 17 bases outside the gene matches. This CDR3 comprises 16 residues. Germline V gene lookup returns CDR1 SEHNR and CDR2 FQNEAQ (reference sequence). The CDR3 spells CASSWGQGRPNGGQFF. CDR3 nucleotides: TGTGCCAGCAGTTGGGGACAGGGGCGCCCTAACGGTGGGCAGTTCTTC.

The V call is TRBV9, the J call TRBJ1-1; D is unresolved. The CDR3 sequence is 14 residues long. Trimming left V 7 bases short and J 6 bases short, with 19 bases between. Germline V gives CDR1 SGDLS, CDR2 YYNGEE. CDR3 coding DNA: TGTGCCAGCGCCCTCAGTACGGTGGGCTCTGAAGCTTTCTTT. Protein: CASALSTVGSEAFF.

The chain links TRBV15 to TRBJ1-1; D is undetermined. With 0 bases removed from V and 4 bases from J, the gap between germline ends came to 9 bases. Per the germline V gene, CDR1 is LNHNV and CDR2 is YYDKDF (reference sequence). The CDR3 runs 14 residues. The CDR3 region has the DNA TGTGCCACCAGCAGAGATCGTGTGGGCACTGAAGCTTTCTTT. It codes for CATSRDRVGTEAFF.

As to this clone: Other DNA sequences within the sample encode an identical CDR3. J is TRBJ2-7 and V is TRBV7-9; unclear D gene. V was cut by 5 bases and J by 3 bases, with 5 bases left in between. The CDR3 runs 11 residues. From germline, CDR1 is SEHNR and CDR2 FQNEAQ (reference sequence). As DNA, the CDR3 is TGTGCCAGCAGCCTCAGCTACGAGCAGTACTTC. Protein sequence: CASSLSYEQYF.

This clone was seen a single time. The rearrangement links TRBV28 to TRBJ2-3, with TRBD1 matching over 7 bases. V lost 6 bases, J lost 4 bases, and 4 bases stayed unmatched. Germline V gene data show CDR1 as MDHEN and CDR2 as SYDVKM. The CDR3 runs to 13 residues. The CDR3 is CASRTGFSDTQYF. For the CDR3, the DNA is TGTGCCAGCAGGACAGGGTTCTCAGATACGCAGTATTTT.

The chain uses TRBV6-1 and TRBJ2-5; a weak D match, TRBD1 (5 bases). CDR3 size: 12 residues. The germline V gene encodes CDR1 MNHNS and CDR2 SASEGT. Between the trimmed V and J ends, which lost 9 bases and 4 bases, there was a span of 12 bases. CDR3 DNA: TGTGCCAGAGCAGGGTTGGGAGAGACCCAGTACTTC. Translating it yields CARAGLGETQYF.

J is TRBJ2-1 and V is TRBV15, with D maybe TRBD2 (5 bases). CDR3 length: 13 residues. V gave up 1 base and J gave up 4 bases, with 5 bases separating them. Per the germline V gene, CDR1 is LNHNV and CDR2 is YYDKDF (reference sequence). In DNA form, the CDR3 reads TGTGCCACCAGCAGAGGAGGGTACAATGAGCAGTTCTTC. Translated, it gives CATSRGGYNEQFF. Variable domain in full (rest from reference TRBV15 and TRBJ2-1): DAMVIQNPRYQVTQFGKPVTLSCSQTLNHNVMYWYQQKSSQAPKLLFHYYDKDFNNEADTPDNFQSRRPNTSFCFLDIRSPGLGDTAMYLCATSRGGYNEQFFGPGTRLTVL.

The CDR3 protein is CASSLGSGGYGYTF. The CDR3 bases are TGTGCCAGCAGCTTAGGTTCAGGAGGCTATGGCTACACCTTC. The chain is built from TRBV7-9 and TRBJ1-2, with D unresolved. V lost 1 base, J lost 4 bases, and 10 bases lay in between. The length of the CDR3 is 14 residues. The germline gives CDR1 SEHNR, CDR2 FQNEAQ (reference sequence).

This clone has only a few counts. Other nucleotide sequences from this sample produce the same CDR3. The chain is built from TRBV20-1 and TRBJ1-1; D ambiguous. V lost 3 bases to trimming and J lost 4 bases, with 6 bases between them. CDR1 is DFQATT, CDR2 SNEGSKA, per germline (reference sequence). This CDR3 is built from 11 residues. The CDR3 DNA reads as TGCAGTGCTAGTTTGAGCACTGAAGCTTTCTTT. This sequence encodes CSASLSTEAFF.

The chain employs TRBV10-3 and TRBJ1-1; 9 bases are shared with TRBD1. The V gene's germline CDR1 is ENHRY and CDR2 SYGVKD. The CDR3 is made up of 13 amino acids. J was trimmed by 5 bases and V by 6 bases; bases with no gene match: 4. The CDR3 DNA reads TGTGCCATCAGCGCAGACAGGGGGACTGAAGCTTTCTTT. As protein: CAISADRGTEAFF.

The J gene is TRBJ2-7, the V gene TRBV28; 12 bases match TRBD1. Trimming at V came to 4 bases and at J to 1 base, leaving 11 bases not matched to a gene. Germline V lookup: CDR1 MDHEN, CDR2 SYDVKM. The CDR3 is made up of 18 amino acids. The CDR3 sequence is CASSSPGTGGLSSYEQYF. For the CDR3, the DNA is TGTGCCAGCAGTTCCCCTGGGACAGGGGGCCTATCATCCTACGAGCAGTACTTC.

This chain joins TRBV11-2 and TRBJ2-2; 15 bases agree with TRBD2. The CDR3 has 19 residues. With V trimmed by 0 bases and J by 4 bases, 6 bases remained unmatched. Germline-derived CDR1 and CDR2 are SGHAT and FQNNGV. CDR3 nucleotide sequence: TGTGCCAGCAGCTTAGACTATTGGACTAGCGGGAGGGGCACCGGGGAGCTGTTTTTT. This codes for CASSLDYWTSGRGTGELFF.

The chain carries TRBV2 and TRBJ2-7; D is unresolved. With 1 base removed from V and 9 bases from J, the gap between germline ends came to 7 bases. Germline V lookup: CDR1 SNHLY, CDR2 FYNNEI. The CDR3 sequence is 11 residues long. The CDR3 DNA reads TGTGCCAGCAGTGAAGTCGCCGGGCAGTACTTC. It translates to CASSEVAGQYF.

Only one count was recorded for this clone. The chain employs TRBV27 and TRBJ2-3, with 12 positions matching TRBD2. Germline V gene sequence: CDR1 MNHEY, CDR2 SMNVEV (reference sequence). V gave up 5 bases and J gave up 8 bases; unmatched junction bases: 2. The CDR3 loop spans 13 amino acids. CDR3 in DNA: TGTGCCAGCAGTCAGACTAGCGGGAGTACGCAGTATTTT. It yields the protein CASSQTSGSTQYF.

The CDR3 bases are TGTGCCAGCAGCCACCTAAAGATGTCTGGACAGGGGTTCTACGAGCAGTACTTC. Its protein is CASSHLKMSGQGFYEQYF. The rearrangement joins TRBV5-4 to TRBJ2-7; 9 bases match TRBD1. V was clipped by 4 bases and J by 3 bases; unmatched bases: 17. The CDR3 contains 18 residues. Germline CDR1 and CDR2: SGHNT and YYREEE (reference sequence).

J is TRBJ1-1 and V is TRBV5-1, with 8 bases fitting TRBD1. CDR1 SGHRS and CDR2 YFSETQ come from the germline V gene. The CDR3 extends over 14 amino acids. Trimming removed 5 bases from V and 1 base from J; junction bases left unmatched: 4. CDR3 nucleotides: TGCGCCAGCAGTGACCAGGGGGCGAACACTGAAGCTTTCTTT. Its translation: CASSDQGANTEAFF.

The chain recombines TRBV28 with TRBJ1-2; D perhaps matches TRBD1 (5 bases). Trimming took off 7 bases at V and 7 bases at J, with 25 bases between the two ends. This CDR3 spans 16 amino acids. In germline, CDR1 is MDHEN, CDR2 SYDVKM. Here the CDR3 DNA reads TGTGCCAGCACTCCGGGGGGGGTAGTCGGGATCCTTGGCTACACCTTC. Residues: CASTPGGVVGILGYTF.